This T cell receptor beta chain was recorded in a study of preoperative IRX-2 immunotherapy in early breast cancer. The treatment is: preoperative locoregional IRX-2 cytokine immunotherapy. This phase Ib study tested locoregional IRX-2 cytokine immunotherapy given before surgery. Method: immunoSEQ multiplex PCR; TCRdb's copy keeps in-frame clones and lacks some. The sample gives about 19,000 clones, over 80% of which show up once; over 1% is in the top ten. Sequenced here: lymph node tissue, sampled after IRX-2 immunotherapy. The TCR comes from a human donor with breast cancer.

CDR3 DNA: TGCGCCAGCAGCTCCGGTTCGAACACCGGGGAGCTGTTTTTT. It codes for CASSSGSNTGELFF. This rearrangement joins TRBV5-1 to TRBJ2-2; D not resolved. The CDR3 has 14 residues. Germline assignment: CDR1 SGHRS and CDR2 YFSETQ. Trimming cost V 3 bases and J 0 bases, with 6 bases left between them.